The 2 T cell receptor beta chains listed next were all sequenced from one sample in a study of spatial heterogeneity in lung cancer (dated by TCRdb to between 2017 and 2020). Library creation used 5' RACE. TCRdb shows the sequencer as NextSeq 500. TCRdb took the public reads, trimmed them with fastp at Q25, ran MiXCR for clone calling and kept in-frame beta chains. Rows are unified per CDR3 protein, each entry keeping the most common DNA and genes. The sample has tens of thousands of distinct CDR3 sequences on record, 9.7% of them singletons. The leading ten clones occupy less than 25% of the sample. The sample's time point label, in plain terms: blood at routine non-recurrence follow-up after resection. The sequenced sample was PBMCs, obtained at follow-up. The receptor source for this set is a male donor with early-stage non-small cell lung cancer.

This clonotype was observed a handful of times. The CDR3 carries no conserved terminal phenylalanine or tryptophan, so it likely arises from a read error. The DNA is left out, because the CDR3 cannot be placed on it with certainty; the CDR3 is given as TCRdb lists it. The chain uses TRBV28 and TRBJ1-1. The length of the CDR3 is 14 amino acids, counting both ends. The germline V gene encodes CDR1 MDHEN and CDR2 SYDVKM. The CDR3 sequence: CASSSPADLAEGFV.

This rearrangement joins TRBV28 to TRBJ1-2, with TRBD1 as a possible D gene (5 bases). Trimming took 6 bases from V and 11 from J, leaving 19 bases between them. CDR3 length: 13 amino acids. Germline values: CDR1 MDHEN, CDR2 SYDVKM. This chain's CDR3 is CASRLGRGEGYTF. CDR3 coding DNA: TGTGCCAGCAGATTAGGCCGAGGGGAAGGGTACACCTTC.